Below, 21 T cell receptor beta chains from the same sample are listed, as sequenced in a study of cytomegalovirus exposure and HLA in healthy donors. Primers included in the PCR were 60 Vbeta and 13 Jbeta primers. The protocol was immunoSEQ multiplex PCR, while the TCRdb copy is restricted to in-frame clones and leaves out a portion. The repertoire holds under 300,000 clones, roughly 89% seen once, with around 4% in the top ten. Sequencing input: PBMCs. The receptors derive from a man aged 40-55 years in good health and CMV-seropositive.

This clone was seen once. This chain links TRBV28 with TRBJ2-7; the match to TRBD1 covers 9 bases. The CDR3 runs to 13 residues. Germline CDR1 and CDR2: MDHEN and SYDVKM. The ends lost 10 bases at V and 6 bases at J; junction bases unmatched: 10. The CDR3 loop is CATQGQGLSEQYF. For the CDR3, the DNA is TGTGCCACCCAGGGACAGGGTTTATCCGAGCAGTACTTC.

This sequence joins TRBV4-2 and TRBJ2-1; 8 bases fit TRBD2. CDR3 size: 16 residues. J gave up 9 bases and V 0 bases, and 10 bases lay outside the gene matches. Germline V lookup: CDR1 LGHNA, CDR2 YNFKEQ. Here the CDR3 DNA reads TGTGCCAGCAGCCAAGATTTGGGCCTAGCGGGTACTGAGCAGTTCTTC. Amino acid sequence: CASSQDLGLAGTEQFF.

About this clone itself: An end of the junction does not agree with germline; a read error may underlie this. This chain uses TRBV7-9 with TRBJ1-4; no firm D call. The CDR3 runs 15 residues. Germline V gene sequence: CDR1 SEHNR, CDR2 FQNEAQ (reference sequence). CDR3 protein: CSSSLNDMTNEKLFF. CDR3 DNA sequence: TGTTCCAGCAGCCTAAATGACATGACTAATGAAAAACTGTTTTTT.

The chain carries TRBV9 and TRBJ1-2; 9 bases line up with TRBD1. CDR1 and CDR2 from the germline V gene are SGDLS and YYNGEE. The CDR3 covers 14 residues. V was clipped by 3 bases and J by 4 bases; unmatched bases: 4. The CDR3 sequence is CASSATGGSYGYTF. The CDR3 nucleotides read TGTGCCAGCAGCGCGACAGGGGGAAGCTATGGCTACACCTTC.

V gene TRBV30 combines with J gene TRBJ1-1, with D unresolved. CDR3 size: 13 residues. The V end lost 1 base, the J end lost 11 bases, and 17 bases lay between the germline ends. Per germline, CDR1 GTSNPN and CDR2 SVGIG (reference sequence). The chain's CDR3 is CAWSATGFRYAFF. The DNA for the CDR3 is TGTGCCTGGAGTGCAACGGGATTTAGGTATGCTTTCTTT.

This chain uses TRBV27 with TRBJ2-7; D might be TRBD2 (5 bases). With 4 bases removed from V and 2 bases from J, the gap between germline ends came to 9 bases. There are 13 residues in the CDR3. Germline CDR1 is MNHEY and CDR2 is SMNVEV (reference sequence). The CDR3 DNA sequence: TGTGCCAGCAGTTACTACGGGGCCTACGAGCAGTACTTC. It codes for CASSYYGAYEQYF.

V and J are TRBV7-3 and TRBJ2-2; TRBD2 matches 7 bases. V shed 3 bases, J shed 7 bases, and the junction held 8 bases outside the gene matches. This CDR3 region has 15 residues. The germline V gene has CDR1 SGHTA and CDR2 FQGTGA. The CDR3 sequence is CASSFSGLVGGELFF. In DNA, the CDR3 is TGTGCCAGCAGCTTTTCCGGACTAGTAGGCGGGGAGCTGTTTTTT.

The J gene is TRBJ1-2, the V gene TRBV27, with 7 bases that match TRBD1. The CDR3 runs to 15 residues. Trimming at V came to 5 bases and at J to 6 bases, leaving 12 bases not matched to a gene. Germline V gene lookup returns CDR1 MNHEY and CDR2 SMNVEV (reference sequence). The CDR3 DNA is TGTGCCAGCAGTACACAGAAACGACAGGGCGATGGCTACACCTTC. Its translation: CASSTQKRQGDGYTF.

The chain carries TRBV21-1 and TRBJ1-2; the table's D call, TRBD1, was not checked against the DNA. TRBV21-1 is a pseudogene segment. This CDR3 spans 16 amino acids. CDR3 protein: CASSKADRESTYGYTF. CDR3 sequence (DNA): TGTGCCAGCAGCAAAGCCGACAGGGAATCTACCTATGGCTACACCTTC.

This sequence joins TRBV23-1 and TRBJ2-6; perhaps TRBD1 as D (5 bases). TRBV23-1 is an open reading frame, and its role is uncertain. This CDR3 has 19 residues. The V end lost 2 bases, the J end lost 4 bases, and 21 bases lay between the germline ends. Here the CDR3 reads CASSQIRQFQFSGANVLTF. The DNA for the CDR3 is TGCGCCAGCAGTCAAATTAGACAGTTCCAGTTCTCCGGGGCCAACGTCCTGACTTTC.

The chain recombines TRBV5-1 with TRBJ1-3, with D possibly TRBD1 on 5 matching bases. The length of the CDR3 is 15 residues. Trimming pared 6 bases from V and 0 bases from J, leaving 13 bases between. Germline CDR1 and CDR2: SGHRS and YFSETQ. Here the CDR3 DNA reads TGCGCCAGCACCTCCGACAGCAGCTCTGGAAACACCATATATTTT. The encoded protein is CASTSDSSSGNTIYF.

The rearrangement links TRBV7-9 to TRBJ2-7; 9 positions match TRBD2. The germline gives CDR1 SEHNR, CDR2 FQNEAQ (reference sequence). V was pared by 3 bases and J by 6 bases, with 3 bases of the junction left unmatched. The CDR3 covers 13 residues. The CDR3 here is CASSFSGSVEQYF. CDR3 nucleotides: TGTGCCAGCAGCTTTAGCGGGAGCGTCGAGCAGTACTTC.

The V and J genes are TRBV29-1 and TRBJ2-7; D perhaps matches TRBD2 (5 bases). The V end was cut by 4 bases, the J end by 2 bases, with 15 bases between. This CDR3 is 14 amino acids long. Looked up from germline, CDR1 is SQVTM and CDR2 is ANQGSEA. This CDR3 reads CSVVLRRAPYEQYF. CDR3 sequence (DNA): TGCAGCGTTGTACTTCGGCGGGCCCCCTACGAGCAGTACTTC.

This clone was detected only a few times. This chain joins TRBV5-4 and TRBJ1-4, with 9 bases identical to TRBD1. Germline V CDR1 and CDR2: SGHNT, YYREEE (reference sequence). CDR3 size: 15 residues. J gave up 5 bases and V 1 base, and 3 bases lay outside the gene matches. CDR3 nucleotides: TGTGCCAGCAGCTTGTTGGGGACAGGGAATGAAAAACTGTTTTTT. Its protein is CASSLLGTGNEKLFF.

This sequence joins TRBV9 and TRBJ2-1; 12 positions agree with TRBD2. The CDR3 runs 18 residues. Germline loops: CDR1 SGDLS, CDR2 YYNGEE. Germline trimming cut 2 bases from V and 5 bases from J; bases unmatched to any gene: 11. For the CDR3, the DNA is TGTGCCAGCAGCGTTGGGACTAGCGGGCTTTCCTTCCACAATGAGCAGTTCTTC. Protein product: CASSVGTSGLSFHNEQFF.

The V gene is TRBV4-1, the J gene TRBJ2-7; D might be TRBD2 (5 bases). This CDR3 is built from 17 residues. V lost 1 base, J lost 4 bases, and 20 bases lay in between. Per the germline V gene, CDR1 is MGHRA and CDR2 is YSYEKL. CDR3 bases: TGCGCCAGCAGCCAAGCACCCTCGGGGAGCCCAAAATACGAGCAGTACTTC. Amino acid sequence: CASSQAPSGSPKYEQYF.

This chain joins TRBV15 and TRBJ1-1, with a weak D call TRBD1 (6 bases). Germline CDR1 LNHNV, CDR2 YYDKDF (reference sequence). Trimming took 5 bases from V and 6 from J, leaving 13 bases between them. This CDR3 is built from 13 residues. This chain's CDR3 is CATSRGTGPEAFF. As DNA, the CDR3 is TGTGCCACCAGCCGGGGAACAGGGCCTGAAGCTTTCTTT.

The CDR3 sequence is CASSRQGAEMRELFF. The DNA for the CDR3 is TGCGCCAGCAGCAGACAGGGGGCGGAAATGCGGGAGCTGTTTTTT. The chain couples TRBV10-2 to TRBJ2-2, with 10 bases matching TRBD1. The junction had 10 bases not matched to a gene; V was cut back by 6 bases and J by 9 bases. The CDR3 consists of 15 residues. Per the germline V gene, CDR1 is WSHSY and CDR2 is SAAADI.

CDR3 in amino acids: CASGLVQGTGEQFF. The CDR3, as DNA: TGTGCTAGTGGTTTGGTCCAAGGGACTGGTGAGCAGTTCTTC. The V and J genes are TRBV12-5 and TRBJ2-1, with D perhaps TRBD2 (6 bases). The germline V gene encodes CDR1 LGHNT and CDR2 FRNRAP. Trimming took 0 bases from V and 9 from J, leaving 12 bases between them. This CDR3 spans 14 amino acids.

V gene TRBV9 combines with J gene TRBJ2-1; D perhaps matches TRBD2 (5 bases). CDR3 length: 17 amino acids. Germline-derived CDR1 and CDR2 are SGDLS and YYNGEE. Trimming shortened V by 0 bases and J by 6 bases, and 19 bases separated the two germline ends. The CDR3: CASSVGMRTPVVNEQFF. The CDR3 DNA reads as TGTGCCAGCAGCGTAGGTATGAGGACTCCCGTAGTCAATGAGCAGTTCTTC.

This chain links TRBV5-1 with TRBJ2-1; 12 bases line up with TRBD1. Germline V gives CDR1 SGHRS, CDR2 YFSETQ. Trimming at V came to 2 bases and at J to 4 bases, leaving 4 bases not matched to a gene. The CDR3 is 16 amino acids. The CDR3, as DNA: TGCGCCAGCAGCTTCGGGACAGGGGGCGCATACAATGAGCAGTTCTTC. Translation: CASSFGTGGAYNEQFF.